A selection of T cell receptor beta chains follows, all from one sample in a study of cytomegalovirus exposure and HLA in healthy donors. Repertoires were generated with immunoSEQ multiplex PCR, while TCRdb's copy carries only in-frame clones and drops some. The table records over 110,000 clones, around 87% of them present only once. Specimen: PBMCs. These receptors originate from a man aged 18 to 29 in good health and CMV-seropositive. Both conserved end residues are part of each CDR3. The D gene is left open where the match is weak. The size field is filled for only some rows; it gives once, few, many or a size class.

v_gene,abundance,len,j_gene,d_gene,CDR3aa,CDR3nt
TRBV7-2,NA,16,TRBJ2-7,TRBD2,CASSLGPAGGAYEQYF,TGTGCCAGCAGCTTAGGTCCAGCGGGAGGGGCCTACGAGCAGTACTTC
TRBV7-9,NA,15,TRBJ1-1,NA,CASSFSPNGGTEAFF,TGTGCCAGCAGCTTCTCCCCTAATGGGGGGACTGAAGCTTTCTTT
TRBV5-1,NA,14,TRBJ2-5,NA,CASSLVAVQETQYF,TGCGCCAGCAGCTTGGTTGCGGTTCAAGAGACCCAGTACTTC
TRBV30,NA,15,TRBJ2-7,NA,CAWNHPGTGIRKQYF,TGTGCCTGGAACCATCCGGGAACAGGGATTCGAAAGCAGTACTTC
TRBV10-3,NA,15,TRBJ1-5,NA,CAISEQGLGNQPQHF,TGTGCCATCAGTGAGCAGGGCCTGGGCAATCAGCCCCAGCATTTT
TRBV5-1,NA,16,TRBJ1-2,TRBD1,CASGKEPGQDIYGYTF,TGCGCCAGCGGAAAAGAACCGGGACAGGATATCTATGGCTACACCTTC
TRBV9,few,14,TRBJ1-1,TRBD1,CASSPRQGRAEAFF,TGTGCCAGCAGCCCCCGACAGGGTAGGGCTGAAGCTTTCTTT
TRBV5-1,NA,15,TRBJ2-3,TRBD1,CASSAGQGRTDTQYF,TGCGCCAGCAGCGCGGGACAGGGAAGGACAGATACGCAGTATTTT
TRBV27,NA,14,TRBJ1-2,TRBD1,CASSKGQGGSGYTF,TGTGCCAGCAGTAAGGGACAGGGGGGGTCTGGCTACACCTTC
TRBV28,NA,15,TRBJ1-2,TRBD1,CASSQGQGRTYGYTF,TGTGCCAGCAGTCAAGGACAGGGGCGAACCTATGGCTACACCTTC
TRBV10-1,NA,14,TRBJ1-4,TRBD1,CASSESQGNEKLFF,TGCGCCAGCAGTGAATCACAGGGGAATGAAAAACTGTTTTTT
TRBV6-5,once,12,TRBJ1-2,NA,CASRTAKNGYTF,TGTGCCAGCCGGACAGCCAAAAATGGCTACACCTTC
TRBV7-6,NA,14,TRBJ1-5,NA,CASSSGVSNQPQHF,TGTGCCAGCAGCTCGGGGGTTAGCAATCAGCCCCAGCATTTT
TRBV11-3,NA,16,TRBJ2-7,NA,CASSEEMARGPYEQYF,TGTGCCAGCAGCGAAGAGATGGCGCGGGGACCCTACGAGCAGTACTTC
TRBV15,NA,17,TRBJ2-2,NA,CATSRDKTGTNTGELFF,TGTGCCACCAGCAGAGACAAGACCGGGACTAACACCGGGGAGCTGTTTTTT
TRBV30,NA,14,TRBJ2-1,TRBD2,CACQTGLARDEQFF,TGTGCCTGCCAGACGGGACTAGCGAGGGATGAGCAGTTCTTC
TRBV5-1,few,13,TRBJ2-7,TRBD2,CASSLTSQGEQYF,TGCGCCAGCAGCCTGACTAGCCAGGGCGAGCAGTACTTC
TRBV7-9,NA,15,TRBJ1-1,TRBD1,CASSPRTGLNTEAFF,TGTGCCAGCAGCCCTCGGACAGGACTGAACACTGAAGCTTTCTTT
TRBV9,NA,14,TRBJ2-1,NA,CASSVGSSYNEQFF,TGTGCCAGCAGCGTAGGCTCCAGCTACAATGAGCAGTTCTTC
TRBV6-1,NA,13,TRBJ2-5,NA,CASSVRYQETQYF,TGTGCCAGCAGTGTGAGATACCAAGAGACCCAGTACTTC
TRBV18,NA,20,TRBJ2-1,TRBD2,CASSPLPGTSAFSSYNEQFF,TGTGCCAGCTCACCCCTCCCGGGCACTAGCGCCTTCAGCTCCTACAATGAGCAGTTCTTC
TRBV7-6,NA,19,TRBJ2-1,TRBD2,CASSSSGFVSSGGHNEQFF,TGTGCCAGCAGCTCTAGCGGGTTTGTGTCTAGCGGGGGGCACAATGAGCAGTTCTTC
TRBV2,once,11,TRBJ2-1,NA,CASGSYNEQFF,TGTGCCAGCGGGAGTTACAATGAGCAGTTCTTC
TRBV7-6,once,17,TRBJ2-2,NA,CASSLGFKGQNTGELFF,TGTGCCAGCAGCTTAGGATTTAAGGGGCAGAACACCGGGGAGCTGTTTTTT
TRBV5-4,NA,14,TRBJ2-5,NA,CASSLAGKDSPQYF,TGTGCCAGCAGCTTGGCGGGGAAAGATAGCCCCCAGTACTTC
TRBV5-6,few,15,TRBJ1-5,TRBD1,CASSGGTGRNQPQHF,TGTGCCAGCAGCGGCGGGACAGGCCGAAATCAGCCCCAGCATTTT
TRBV10-2,NA,14,TRBJ2-1,NA,CASRTAMSYNEQFF,TGCGCCAGTCGGACAGCAATGTCCTACAATGAGCAGTTCTTC
TRBV9,once,14,TRBJ2-3,NA,CASTVGGGTDTQYF,TGTGCCAGCACCGTGGGGGGAGGCACAGATACGCAGTATTTT
TRBV27,NA,13,TRBJ2-5,NA,CASSYDPTGTQYF,TGTGCCAGCAGTTATGATCCCACAGGGACCCAGTACTTC
TRBV5-1,few,17,TRBJ2-5,NA,CASSRGVVSGFQETQYF,TGCGCCAGCAGCCGCGGGGTTGTGAGCGGCTTCCAAGAGACCCAGTACTTC
TRBV23-1,once,19,TRBJ2-5,TRBD1,CASSPPGGGGTGLSETQYF,TGCGCCAGCAGTCCCCCAGGAGGTGGAGGGACAGGGTTGTCGGAGACCCAGTACTTC
TRBV7-2,NA,14,TRBJ2-7,NA,CASSLGFNGGEQYF,TGTGCCAGCAGCTTGGGTTTTAACGGGGGCGAGCAGTACTTC
TRBV6-5,once,12,TRBJ2-3,NA,CASSYGRDTQYF,TGTGCCAGCAGTTACGGGCGAGATACGCAGTATTTT
TRBV2,NA,15,TRBJ2-5,TRBD2,CASSWGGTTEETQYF,TGTGCCAGCAGTTGGGGGGGAACTACCGAAGAGACCCAGTACTTC
TRBV30,NA,13,TRBJ1-6,NA,CAWRTGYNSPLHF,TGTGCCTGGAGGACGGGCTATAATTCACCCCTCCACTTT
TRBV5-4,NA,13,TRBJ2-5,NA,CASSFPGEETQYF,TGTGCCAGCAGCTTTCCAGGGGAAGAGACCCAGTACTTC
TRBV5-1,NA,17,TRBJ1-2,TRBD1,CASSSSSGTGSNYGYTF,TGCGCCAGCAGCTCCTCCTCCGGGACAGGGTCTAACTATGGCTACACCTTC
TRBV5-1,NA,16,TRBJ2-1,NA,CASSLGGQGFYNEQFF,TGCGCCAGCAGCTTGGGCGGTCAGGGTTTCTACAATGAGCAGTTCTTC
TRBV30,few,13,TRBJ2-7,TRBD1,CAWSVRTGGEQYF,TGTGCCTGGAGTGTACGGACAGGGGGCGAGCAGTACTTC
TRBV4-1,NA,13,TRBJ2-1,TRBD2,CASSQDGGRNQFF,TGCGCCAGCAGCCAAGACGGCGGGAGGAATCAGTTCTTC
TRBV7-9,NA,16,TRBJ1-5,NA,CASSLVSTLGNQPQHF,TGTGCCAGCAGCTTAGTATCGACTCTTGGCAATCAGCCCCAGCATTTT
TRBV10-3,NA,16,TRBJ2-3,NA,CAISEGEGLPTDTQYF,TGTGCCATCAGTGAAGGGGAAGGCTTACCCACAGATACGCAGTATTTT
TRBV5-6,NA,12,TRBJ1-2,NA,CASSLAGDGYTF,TGTGCCAGCAGCTTGGCGGGGGACGGCTACACCTTC
TRBV7-7,NA,13,TRBJ2-5,NA,CASSSIPQETQYF,TGTGCCAGCAGCTCAATCCCCCAGGAGACCCAGTACTTC
TRBV18,once,12,TRBJ2-1,NA,CASSPTEEEQFF,TGTGCCAGCTCACCGACCGAGGAGGAGCAGTTCTTC
TRBV6-5,NA,14,TRBJ2-7,TRBD2,CASRQTSGSYEQYF,TGTGCCAGCAGGCAAACTAGCGGCTCCTACGAGCAGTACTTC
TRBV5-4,NA,18,TRBJ2-6,TRBD1,CASSPGPGTGGAANVLTF,TGTGCCAGCAGCCCGGGCCCTGGGACAGGGGGCGCGGCCAACGTCCTGACTTTC
TRBV5-6,NA,15,TRBJ2-7,TRBD1,CASSSGTGLPYEQYF,TGTGCCAGCAGCTCCGGGACAGGGCTCCCCTACGAGCAGTACTTC
TRBV10-3,NA,11,TRBJ2-1,NA,CAISDVNEQFF,TGTGCCATCAGTGACGTCAATGAGCAGTTCTTC
TRBV6-1,NA,14,TRBJ1-1,NA,CASRPGWMDTEAFF,TGTGCCAGCAGACCAGGGTGGATGGACACTGAAGCTTTCTTT
TRBV2,NA,14,TRBJ2-5,TRBD1,CAREGQVLQETQYF,TGTGCCAGAGAAGGACAGGTTCTTCAGGAGACCCAGTACTTC
TRBV7-9,NA,12,TRBJ1-1,NA,CASSQSSTEAFF,TGTGCCAGCAGCCAGTCATCTACTGAAGCTTTCTTT
TRBV7-9,NA,13,TRBJ1-1,TRBD1,CASSSGQGRRAFF,TGTGCCAGCAGCTCCGGACAGGGAAGGAGGGCTTTCTTT
TRBV7-9,NA,12,TRBJ2-7,NA,CASSFTTGEQYF,TGTGCCAGCAGCTTCACCACGGGCGAGCAGTACTTC
TRBV27,few,13,TRBJ2-7,NA,CASTGSIPDEQYF,TGTGCCAGTACAGGGTCTATACCAGACGAGCAGTACTTC
TRBV5-1,NA,14,TRBJ1-2,TRBD1,CASSLLTGDDGYTF,TGCGCCAGCAGCCTACTGACAGGGGACGATGGCTACACCTTC
TRBV5-1,NA,14,TRBJ2-2,NA,CASIPNLNTGELFF,TGCGCCAGCATACCAAACTTGAACACCGGGGAGCTGTTTTTT